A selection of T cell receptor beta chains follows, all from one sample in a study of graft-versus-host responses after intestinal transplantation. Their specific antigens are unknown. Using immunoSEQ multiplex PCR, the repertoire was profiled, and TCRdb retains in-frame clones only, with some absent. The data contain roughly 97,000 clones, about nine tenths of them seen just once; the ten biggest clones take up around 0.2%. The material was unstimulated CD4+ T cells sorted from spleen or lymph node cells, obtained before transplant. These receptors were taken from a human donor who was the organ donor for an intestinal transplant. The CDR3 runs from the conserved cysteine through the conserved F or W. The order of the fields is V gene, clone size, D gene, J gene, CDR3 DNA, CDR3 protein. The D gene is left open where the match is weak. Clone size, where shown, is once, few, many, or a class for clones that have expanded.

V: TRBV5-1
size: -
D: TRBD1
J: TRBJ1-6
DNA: TGCGCCAGCAGCGCCGCATCCGGGACAGGGTATTCACCCCTCCACTTT
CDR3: CASSAASGTGYSPLHF

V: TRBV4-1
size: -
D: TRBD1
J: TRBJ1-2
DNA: TGCGCCAGCAGCCCCGGACAGGGGGCAGTCTATGGCTACACCTTC
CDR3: CASSPGQGAVYGYTF

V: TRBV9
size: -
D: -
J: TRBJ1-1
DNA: TGTGCCAGCAGCGTCGGACAGATGAACACTGAAGCTTTCTTT
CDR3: CASSVGQMNTEAFF

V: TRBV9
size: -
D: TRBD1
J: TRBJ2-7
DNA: TGTGCCAGCAGCGGACGACAGGGGAGTATTTACGAGCAGTACTTC
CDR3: CASSGRQGSIYEQYF

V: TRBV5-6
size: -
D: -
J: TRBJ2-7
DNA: TGTGCCAGCAGGAGGGCTGGCGAGCAGTACTTC
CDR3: CASRRAGEQYF

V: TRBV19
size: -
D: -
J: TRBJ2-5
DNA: TGTGCCAGTAGTTCGCTCCCCAGAGACGGGTTACGAGAGACCCAGTACTTC
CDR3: CASSSLPRDGLRETQYF

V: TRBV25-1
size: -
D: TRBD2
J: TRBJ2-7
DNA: TGTGCCAGCAGTGAACATAGCGGGGGAGCCTACGAGCAGTACTTC
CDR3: CASSEHSGGAYEQYF

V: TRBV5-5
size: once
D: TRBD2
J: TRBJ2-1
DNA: TGTGCCAGCAGCCCCGGACTAGCGGTACACAATGAGCAGTTCTTC
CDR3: CASSPGLAVHNEQFF

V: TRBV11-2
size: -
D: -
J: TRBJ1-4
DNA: TGTGCCAGCAGCTTATGGTCGGGGACTATTAATGAAAAACTGTTTTTT
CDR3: CASSLWSGTINEKLFF

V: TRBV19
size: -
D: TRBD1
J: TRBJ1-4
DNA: TGTGCCAGTAGTATGGCGACAGGGGGAAATGAAAAACTGTTTTTT
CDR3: CASSMATGGNEKLFF

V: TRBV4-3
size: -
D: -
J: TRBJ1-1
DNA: TGCGCCAGCAGCCTCGGACAGCCGAACACTGAAGCTTTCTTT
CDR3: CASSLGQPNTEAFF

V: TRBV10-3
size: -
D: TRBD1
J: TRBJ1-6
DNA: TGTGCCATCAGGGGGACAGGGAGTTATTCACCCCTCCACTTT
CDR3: CAIRGTGSYSPLHF

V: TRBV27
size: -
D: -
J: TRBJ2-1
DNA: TGTGCCAGCAGTTTATCGAGCTACAATGAGCAGTTCTTC
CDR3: CASSLSSYNEQFF

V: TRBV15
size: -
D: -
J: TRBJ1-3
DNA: TGTGCCGCCTCTAGACAGGTGGTGGACACCATATATTTT
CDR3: CAASRQVVDTIYF

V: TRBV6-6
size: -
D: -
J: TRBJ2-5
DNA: TGTGCCAGCAGTTACAAACCGAGGGAGACCCAGTACTTC
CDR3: CASSYKPRETQYF

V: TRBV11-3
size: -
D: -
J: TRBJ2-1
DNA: TGTGCCAGCAGCTCCCGACAGTACAATGAGCAGTTCTTC
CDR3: CASSSRQYNEQFF

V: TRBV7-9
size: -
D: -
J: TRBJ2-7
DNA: TGTGCCAGCAGCTTAGCCGGTTCCTACGAGCAGTACTTC
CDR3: CASSLAGSYEQYF

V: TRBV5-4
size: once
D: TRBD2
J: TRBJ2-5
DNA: TGTGCCAGCAGCTTGGGGCTAGCGGGGGGCCATTGGGAGACCCAGTACTTC
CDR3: CASSLGLAGGHWETQYF

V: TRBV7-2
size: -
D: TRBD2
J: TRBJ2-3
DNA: TGTGCCAGCAACCCCGTAGCGTCACGGGGGGCGCAGTATTTT
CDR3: CASNPVASRGAQYF

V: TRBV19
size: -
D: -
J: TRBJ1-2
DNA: TGTGCCAGTAAACTTAAGGGACTGATCAGTGGGGGCTACACCTTC
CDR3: CASKLKGLISGGYTF

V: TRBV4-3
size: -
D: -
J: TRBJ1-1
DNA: TGCGCCAGCAGCCAAGATCTGACAGTAAGAGACACTGAAGCTTTCTTT
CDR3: CASSQDLTVRDTEAFF

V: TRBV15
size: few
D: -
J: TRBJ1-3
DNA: TGTGCCACCAGCACAGTCCGCCCCGTCTCTGGAAACACCATATATTTT
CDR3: CATSTVRPVSGNTIYF

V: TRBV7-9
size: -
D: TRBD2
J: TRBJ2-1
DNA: TGTGCCAGCAGCTTAGGGCTAGCGGGGGGGCCGAGCTCCTACAATGAGCAGTTCTTC
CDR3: CASSLGLAGGPSSYNEQFF

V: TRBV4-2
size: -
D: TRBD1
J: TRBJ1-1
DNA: TGTGCCAGCAGCCCGGGACAGGGGAACACTGAAGCTTTCTTT
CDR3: CASSPGQGNTEAFF

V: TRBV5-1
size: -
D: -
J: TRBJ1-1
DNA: TGCGCCAGCAGCTTGGATTCCGGCACTGAAGCTTTCTTT
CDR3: CASSLDSGTEAFF

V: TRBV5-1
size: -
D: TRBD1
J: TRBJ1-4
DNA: TGCGCCAGCAGCTTGGTCGCAGGGGGTGAAAAACTGTTTTTT
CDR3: CASSLVAGGEKLFF

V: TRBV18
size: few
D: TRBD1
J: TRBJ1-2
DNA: TGTGCCAGCTCAGGACAGGCGAGCGGCTACACCTTC
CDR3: CASSGQASGYTF

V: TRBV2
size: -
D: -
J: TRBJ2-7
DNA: TGTGCCAGCAGTGAAAGGCTAGTAGCCCCGTACGAGCAGTACTTC
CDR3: CASSERLVAPYEQYF

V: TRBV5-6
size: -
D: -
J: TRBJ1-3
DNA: TGTGCCAGCAGCTTGGTCGAGGCTGGAAACACCATATATTTT
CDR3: CASSLVEAGNTIYF

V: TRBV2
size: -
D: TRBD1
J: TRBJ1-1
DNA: TGTGCCAGCAGGAGGGGACAGTTGAACACTGAAGCTTTCTTT
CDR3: CASRRGQLNTEAFF

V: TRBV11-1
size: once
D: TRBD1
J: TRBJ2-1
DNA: TGTGCCAGCAGGAGACAGGGGTTGACCTACAATGAGCAGTTCTTC
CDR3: CASRRQGLTYNEQFF

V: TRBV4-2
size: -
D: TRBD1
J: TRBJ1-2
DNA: TGTGCCAGCAGGGACCGAGGGGGCGCCGGGGCTAACTATGGCTACACCTTC
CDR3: CASRDRGGAGANYGYTF

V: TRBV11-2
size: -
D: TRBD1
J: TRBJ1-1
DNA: TGTGCCAGCAGCCCCTGGACAGGGAAGAACACTGAAGCTTTCTTT
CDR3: CASSPWTGKNTEAFF

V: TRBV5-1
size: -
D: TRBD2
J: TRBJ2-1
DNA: TGCGCCAGCAGCACCGGGGGGGCCTACAATGAGCAGTTCTTC
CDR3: CASSTGGAYNEQFF

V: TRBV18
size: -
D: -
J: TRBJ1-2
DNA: TGTGCCAGCTCACCTTCCGAGACTAACTATGGCTACACCTTC
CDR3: CASSPSETNYGYTF

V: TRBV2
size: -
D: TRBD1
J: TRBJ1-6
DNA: TGTGCCAGCAGTGAAGAGAGGGGGCTGGGCCTCCACTTT
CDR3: CASSEERGLGLHF

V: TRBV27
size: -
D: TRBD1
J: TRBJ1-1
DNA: TGTGCCAGCAGTTTAAATTCGGGACAGGGAAGGAGCACTGAAGCTTTCTTT
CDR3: CASSLNSGQGRSTEAFF